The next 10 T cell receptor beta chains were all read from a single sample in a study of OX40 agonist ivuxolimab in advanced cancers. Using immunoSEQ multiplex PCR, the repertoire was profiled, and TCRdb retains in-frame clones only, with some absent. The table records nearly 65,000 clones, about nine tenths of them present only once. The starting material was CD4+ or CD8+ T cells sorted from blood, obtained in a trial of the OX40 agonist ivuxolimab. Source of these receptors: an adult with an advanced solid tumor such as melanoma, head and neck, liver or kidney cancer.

CDR3 in DNA: TGTGCCAGCAGCTTAACGACTAGCGGGCAAAAGGGGTCCTACAATGAGCAGTTCTTC. Translated: CASSLTTSGQKGSYNEQFF. The rearrangement joins TRBV7-9 to TRBJ2-1; 10 bases match TRBD2. CDR1 is SEHNR, CDR2 FQNEAQ, per germline (reference sequence). The V gene end was trimmed by 2 bases and the J gene end by 1 base; junction bases not matched to a gene: 11. The CDR3 has 19 residues. Combining the CDR3 with reference TRBV7-9 and TRBJ2-1 gives the whole variable domain DTGVSQNPRHKITKRGQNVTFRCDPISEHNRLYWYRQTLGQGPEFLTYFQNEAQLEKSRLLSDRFSAERPKGSFSTLEIQRTEQGDSAMYLCASSLTTSGQKGSYNEQFFGPGTRLTVL.

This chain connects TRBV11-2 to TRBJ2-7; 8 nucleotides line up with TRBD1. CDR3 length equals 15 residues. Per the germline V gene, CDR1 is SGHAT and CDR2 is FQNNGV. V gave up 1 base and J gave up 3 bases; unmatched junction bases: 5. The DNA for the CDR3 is TGTGCCAGCAGCTTAGGAGAAGGACAGGGCTACGAGCAGTACGTC. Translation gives CASSLGEGQGYEQYV.

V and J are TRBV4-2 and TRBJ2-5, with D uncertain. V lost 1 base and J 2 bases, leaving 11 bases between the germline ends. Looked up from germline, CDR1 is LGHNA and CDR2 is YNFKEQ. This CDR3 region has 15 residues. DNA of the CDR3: TGTGCCAGCAGCCAAGGTCGGCTCCTACAAGAGACCCAGTACTTC. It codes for CASSQGRLLQETQYF.

The CDR3, as DNA: TGTGCCAGCAGCGCCCCCCTAGGGGGAGTGAACACTGAAGCTTTCTTT. Protein product: CASSAPLGGVNTEAFF. V gene TRBV9 combines with J gene TRBJ1-1; TRBD1 might be the D (6 bases). Germline CDR1 SGDLS, CDR2 YYNGEE. Trimming took off 3 bases at V and 0 bases at J, with 15 bases between the two ends. The CDR3 spans 16 residues.

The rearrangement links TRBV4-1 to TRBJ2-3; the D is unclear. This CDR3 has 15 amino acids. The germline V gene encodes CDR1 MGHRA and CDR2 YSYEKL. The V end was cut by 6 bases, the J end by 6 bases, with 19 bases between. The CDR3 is CASRSRLQVLDTQYF. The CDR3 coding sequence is TGCGCCAGCAGATCAAGGTTGCAGGTGCTGGATACGCAGTATTTT.

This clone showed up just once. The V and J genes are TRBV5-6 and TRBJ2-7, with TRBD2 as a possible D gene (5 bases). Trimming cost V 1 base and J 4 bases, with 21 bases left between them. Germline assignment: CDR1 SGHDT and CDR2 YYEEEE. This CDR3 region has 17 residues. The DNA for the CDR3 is TGTGCCAGCAGCTTGTGGGCGGCGGCGGGTAAACCTTACGAGCAGTACTTC. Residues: CASSLWAAAGKPYEQYF.

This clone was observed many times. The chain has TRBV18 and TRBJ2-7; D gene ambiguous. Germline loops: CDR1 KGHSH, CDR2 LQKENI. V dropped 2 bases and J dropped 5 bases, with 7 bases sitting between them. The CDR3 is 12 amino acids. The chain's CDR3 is CASSPSDDEQYF. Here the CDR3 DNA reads TGTGCCAGCTCACCATCAGATGACGAGCAGTACTTC.

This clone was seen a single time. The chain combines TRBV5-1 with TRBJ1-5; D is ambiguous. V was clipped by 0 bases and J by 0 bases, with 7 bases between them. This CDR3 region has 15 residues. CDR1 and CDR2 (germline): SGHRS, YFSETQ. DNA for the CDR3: TGCGCCAGCAGCTTGGGCAGAGATAGCAATCAGCCCCAGCATTTT. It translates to CASSLGRDSNQPQHF.

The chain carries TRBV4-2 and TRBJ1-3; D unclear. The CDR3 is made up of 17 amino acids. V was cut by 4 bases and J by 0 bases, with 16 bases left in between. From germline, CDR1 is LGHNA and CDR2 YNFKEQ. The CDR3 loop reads CASSPDLVGISGNTIYF. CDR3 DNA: TGTGCCAGCAGCCCCGACCTGGTAGGGATCTCTGGAAACACCATATATTTT.

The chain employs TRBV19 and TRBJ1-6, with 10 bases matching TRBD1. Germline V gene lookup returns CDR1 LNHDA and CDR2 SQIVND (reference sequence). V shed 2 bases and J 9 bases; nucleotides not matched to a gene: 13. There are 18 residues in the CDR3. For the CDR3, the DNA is TGTGCCAGTAGTATAATGGGACAGGGGTTTGGTGATATTTCACCCCTCCACTTT. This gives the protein CASSIMGQGFGDISPLHF.